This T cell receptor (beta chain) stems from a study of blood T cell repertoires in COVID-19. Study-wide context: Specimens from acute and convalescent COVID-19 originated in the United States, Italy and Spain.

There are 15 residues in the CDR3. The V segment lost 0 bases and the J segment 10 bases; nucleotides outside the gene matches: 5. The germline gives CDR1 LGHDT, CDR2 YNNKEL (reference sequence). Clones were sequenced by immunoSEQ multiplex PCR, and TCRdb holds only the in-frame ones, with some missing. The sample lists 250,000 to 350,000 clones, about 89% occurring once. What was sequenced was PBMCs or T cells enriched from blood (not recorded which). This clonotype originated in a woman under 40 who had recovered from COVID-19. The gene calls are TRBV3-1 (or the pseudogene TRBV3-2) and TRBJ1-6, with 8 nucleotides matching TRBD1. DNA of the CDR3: TGTGCCAGCAGCCAAGATCAGACAGGGGCATCACCCCTCCACTTT. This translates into CASSQDQTGASPLHF.